A single sample is the source of the 9 T cell receptor beta chains below, sequenced in a study of identical twins. TCRdb reanalysed the 5' RACE reads using MiXCR and keeps one entry per CDR3 protein. The sample has about 530,000 distinct CDR3 sequences; about a fifth are singletons. This sample was also put to use in a study of yellow fever vaccine responses in identical twins.

What was sequenced was CD4+ T cells sorted from blood. Receptors were obtained from a woman aged 18-30 years in good health.

In its sample, this clonotype was seen a few times. The chain carries TRBV6-6 and TRBJ1-1; D is unresolved. The CDR3 contains 13 residues. Trimming left V 4 bases short and J 4 bases short, with 10 bases between. Looked up from germline, CDR1 is MNHNY and CDR2 is SVGAGI (reference sequence). The CDR3 DNA sequence: TGTGCCAGCAGTTCCCGTGGGAGCACTGAAGCTTTCTTT. This sequence encodes CASSSRGSTEAFF.

V gene TRBV7-9 combines with J gene TRBJ2-7, with D possibly TRBD2 on 5 matching bases. V lost 3 bases, J lost 1 base, and 13 bases lay in between. This CDR3 region has 15 residues. Germline loops: CDR1 SEHNR, CDR2 FQNEAQ (reference sequence). The CDR3 sequence: CASSLPPPGSYEQYF. CDR3 bases: TGTGCCAGCAGCTTGCCCCCCCCGGGATCCTACGAGCAGTACTTC. The full variable domain, in which reference TRBV7-9 and TRBJ2-7 provide the parts outside the CDR3, is DTGVSQNPRHKITKRGQNVTFRCDPISEHNRLYWYRQTLGQGPEFLTYFQNEAQLEKSRLLSDRFSAERPKGSFSTLEIQRTEQGDSAMYLCASSLPPPGSYEQYFGPGTRLTVT.

The chain employs TRBV7-9 and TRBJ2-3; D call uncertain. The CDR3 is 12 residues long. V lost 6 bases to trimming and J lost 0 bases, with 4 bases between them. Germline V gives CDR1 SEHNR, CDR2 FQNEAQ (reference sequence). The DNA for the CDR3 is TGTGCCAGCAGAAAGAGCACAGATACGCAGTATTTT. Residues: CASRKSTDTQYF.

In regard to this clonotype: The conserved final phenylalanine or tryptophan is absent from the CDR3, which likely points to a read error. The DNA is left out, because the CDR3 cannot be placed on it with certainty; the CDR3 is given as TCRdb lists it. The chain links TRBV10-1 to TRBJ2-1. Germline loops: CDR1 WNHNN, CDR2 SYGVQD (reference sequence). The CDR3 has 9 residues if both end residues are counted. The CDR3 is CASTVRRDR.

This clonotype occurred a few times. This chain connects TRBV6-1 to TRBJ2-7, with TRBD2 matching over 11 bases. The CDR3 runs to 17 residues. The germline V gene has CDR1 MNHNS and CDR2 SASEGT. V was pared by 5 bases and J by 2 bases, with 11 bases of the junction left unmatched. CDR3 DNA sequence: TGTGCCAGCAGTCCCTCCATCGTAGCGGGAGGGACCTACGAGCAGTACTTC. It encodes CASSPSIVAGGTYEQYF.

V gene TRBV7-8 combines with J gene TRBJ1-2; 9 bases agree with TRBD1. Germline V gene lookup returns CDR1 SGHVS and CDR2 FQNEAQ. The CDR3 is made up of 14 amino acids. V was clipped by 5 bases and J by 8 bases; unmatched bases: 9. The CDR3 loop reads CASSAYTGGQGYTF. CDR3 DNA: TGTGCCAGCAGCGCGTACACAGGGGGCCAGGGCTACACCTTC.

This clonotype has just a few counts. The chain combines TRBV5-1 with TRBJ1-2; D is undetermined. The V gene lost 5 bases and the J gene lost 12 bases, with 20 bases spanning the gap. The germline CDR1 and CDR2 sequences are SGHRS and YFSETQ. The CDR3 sequence is 13 residues long. This CDR3 is CASSSRDGKVHTF. Written as DNA, the CDR3 is TGCGCCAGCAGTTCCCGGGATGGGAAGGTTCACACCTTC.

This clonotype has more than one count but fewer than ten. The chain couples TRBV5-1 to TRBJ2-1; 8 nucleotides align to TRBD2. This CDR3 is 16 amino acids long. V lost 5 bases, J lost 5 bases, and 12 bases stayed unmatched. Germline V gives CDR1 SGHRS, CDR2 YFSETQ. CDR3 loop: CASRRLSGGQNNEQFF. CDR3 DNA: TGCGCCAGCAGACGACTGAGCGGGGGCCAAAACAATGAGCAGTTCTTC.

In this sample, this clonotype turned up a few times. The CDR3 protein is CASSRGAQGATQPQHF. Written as DNA, the CDR3 is TGTGCCAGCAGCCGGGGGGCACAGGGGGCGACTCAGCCCCAGCATTTT. This chain joins TRBV12-3 or TRBV12-4 and TRBJ1-5; 9 bases line up with TRBD1. J gave up 6 bases and V 6 bases, and 12 bases lay outside the gene matches. CDR3 length: 16 residues.